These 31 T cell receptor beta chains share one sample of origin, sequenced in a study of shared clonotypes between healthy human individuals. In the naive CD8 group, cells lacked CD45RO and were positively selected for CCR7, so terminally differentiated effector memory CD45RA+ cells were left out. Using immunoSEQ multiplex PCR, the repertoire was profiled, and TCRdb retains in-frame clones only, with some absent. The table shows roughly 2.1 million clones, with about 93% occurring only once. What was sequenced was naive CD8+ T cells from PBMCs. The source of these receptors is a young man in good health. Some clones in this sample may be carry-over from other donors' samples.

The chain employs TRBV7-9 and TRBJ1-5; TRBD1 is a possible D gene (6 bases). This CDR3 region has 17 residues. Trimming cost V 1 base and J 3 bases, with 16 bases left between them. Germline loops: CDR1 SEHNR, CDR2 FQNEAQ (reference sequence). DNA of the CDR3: TGTGCCAGCAGCTTAGAATCTGGGGGGCTTTACAATCAGCCCCAGCATTTT. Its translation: CASSLESGGLYNQPQHF.

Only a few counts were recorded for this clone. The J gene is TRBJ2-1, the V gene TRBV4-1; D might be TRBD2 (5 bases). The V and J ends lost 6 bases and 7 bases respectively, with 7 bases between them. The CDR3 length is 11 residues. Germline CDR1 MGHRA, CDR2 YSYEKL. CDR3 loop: CASRGANEQFF. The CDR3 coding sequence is TGCGCCAGCAGGGGAGCGAATGAGCAGTTCTTC.

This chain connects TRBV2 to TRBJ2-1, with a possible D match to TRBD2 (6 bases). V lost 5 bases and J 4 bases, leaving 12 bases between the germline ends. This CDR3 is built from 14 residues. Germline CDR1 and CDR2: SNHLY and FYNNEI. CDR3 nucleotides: TGTGCCAGCAGTAGGACTGGGGGGTACAATGAGCAGTTCTTC. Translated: CASSRTGGYNEQFF.

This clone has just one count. DNA for the CDR3: TGTGCCAGCAGTTCGCCGGGGGAAGGCTACGAGCAGTACTTC. Its translation: CASSSPGEGYEQYF. The rearrangement links TRBV28 to TRBJ2-7, with a possible D match to TRBD2 (6 bases). Trimming removed 4 bases from V and 3 bases from J, with 13 bases in between. The CDR3 runs 14 residues. CDR1 and CDR2 (germline): MDHEN, SYDVKM.

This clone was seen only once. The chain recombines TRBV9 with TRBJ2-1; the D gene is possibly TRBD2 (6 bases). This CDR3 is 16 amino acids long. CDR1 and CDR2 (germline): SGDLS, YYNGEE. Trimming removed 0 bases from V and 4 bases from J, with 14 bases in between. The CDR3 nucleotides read TGTGCCAGCAGCGTAGTGCCGGAGGCGGGATACAATGAGCAGTTCTTC. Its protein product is CASSVVPEAGYNEQFF.

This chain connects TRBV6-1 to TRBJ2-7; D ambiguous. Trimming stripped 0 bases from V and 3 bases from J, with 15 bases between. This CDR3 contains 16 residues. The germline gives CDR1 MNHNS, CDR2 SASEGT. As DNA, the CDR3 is TGTGCCAGCAGTGAAGCCCCCGTGTCCCGGTTCTACGAGCAGTACTTC. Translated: CASSEAPVSRFYEQYF.

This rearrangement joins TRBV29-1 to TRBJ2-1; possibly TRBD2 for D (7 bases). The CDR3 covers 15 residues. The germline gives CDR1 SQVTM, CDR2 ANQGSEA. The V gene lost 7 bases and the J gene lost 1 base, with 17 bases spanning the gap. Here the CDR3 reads CSGTRGRGSYNEQFF. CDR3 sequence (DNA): TGCAGCGGCACGCGGGGGAGGGGGTCCTACAATGAGCAGTTCTTC.

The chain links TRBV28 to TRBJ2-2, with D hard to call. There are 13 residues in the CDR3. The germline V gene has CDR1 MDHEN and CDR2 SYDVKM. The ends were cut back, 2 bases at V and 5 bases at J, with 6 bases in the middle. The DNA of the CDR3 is TGTGCCAGCAGTTTACGGTTTACCGGGGAGCTGTTTTTT. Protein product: CASSLRFTGELFF.

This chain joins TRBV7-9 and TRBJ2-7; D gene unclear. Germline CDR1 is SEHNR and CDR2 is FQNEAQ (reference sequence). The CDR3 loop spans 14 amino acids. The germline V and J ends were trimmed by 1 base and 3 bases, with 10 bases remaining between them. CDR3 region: CASSLDGRRYEQYF. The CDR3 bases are TGTGCCAGCAGCTTAGATGGGCGCCGCTACGAGCAGTACTTC.

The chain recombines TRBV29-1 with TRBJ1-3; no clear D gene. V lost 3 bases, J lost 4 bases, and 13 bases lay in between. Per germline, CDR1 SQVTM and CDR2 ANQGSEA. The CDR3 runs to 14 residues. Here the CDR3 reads CSVDPPGEGNTIYF. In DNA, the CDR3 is TGCAGCGTTGACCCCCCCGGGGAAGGAAACACCATATATTTT. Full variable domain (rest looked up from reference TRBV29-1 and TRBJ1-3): SAVISQKPSRDICQRGTSLTIQCQVDSQVTMMFWYRQQPGQSLTLIATANQGSEATYESGFVIDKFPISRPNLTFSTLTVSNMSPEDSSIYLCSVDPPGEGNTIYFGEGSWLTVV.

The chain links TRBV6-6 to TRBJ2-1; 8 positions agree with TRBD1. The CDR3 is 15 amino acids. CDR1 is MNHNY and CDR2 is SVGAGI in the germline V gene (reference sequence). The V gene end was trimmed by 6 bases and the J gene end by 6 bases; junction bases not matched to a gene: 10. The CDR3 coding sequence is TGTGCCAGCAGCGACTGGACAGGGAGTGGCAATGAGCAGTTCTTC. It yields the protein CASSDWTGSGNEQFF.

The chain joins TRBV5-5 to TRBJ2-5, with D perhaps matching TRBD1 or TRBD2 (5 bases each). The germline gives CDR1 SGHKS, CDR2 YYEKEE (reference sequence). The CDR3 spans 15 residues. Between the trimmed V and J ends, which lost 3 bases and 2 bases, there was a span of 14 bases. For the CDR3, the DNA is TGTGCCAGCAGCTGGGGACCTAAGGGTCAAGAGACCCAGTACTTC. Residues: CASSWGPKGQETQYF.

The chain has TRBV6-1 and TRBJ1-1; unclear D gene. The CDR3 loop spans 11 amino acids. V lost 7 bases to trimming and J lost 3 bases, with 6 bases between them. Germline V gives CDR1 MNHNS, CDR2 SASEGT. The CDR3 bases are TGTGCCAGCACCTACTACACTGAAGCTTTCTTT. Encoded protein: CASTYYTEAFF.

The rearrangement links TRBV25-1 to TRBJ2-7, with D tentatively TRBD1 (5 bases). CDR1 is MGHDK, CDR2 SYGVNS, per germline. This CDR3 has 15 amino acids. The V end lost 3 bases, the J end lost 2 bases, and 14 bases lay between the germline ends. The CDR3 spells CASSDFRQNPYEQYF. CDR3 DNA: TGTGCCAGCAGTGACTTTCGACAGAATCCCTACGAGCAGTACTTC.

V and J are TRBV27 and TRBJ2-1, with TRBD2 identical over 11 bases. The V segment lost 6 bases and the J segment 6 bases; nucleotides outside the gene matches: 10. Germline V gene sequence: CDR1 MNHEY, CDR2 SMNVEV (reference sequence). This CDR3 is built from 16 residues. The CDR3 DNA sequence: TGTGCCAGCAGCTTAGCACTAGCGGGAGTTATCAATGAGCAGTTCTTC. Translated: CASSLALAGVINEQFF.

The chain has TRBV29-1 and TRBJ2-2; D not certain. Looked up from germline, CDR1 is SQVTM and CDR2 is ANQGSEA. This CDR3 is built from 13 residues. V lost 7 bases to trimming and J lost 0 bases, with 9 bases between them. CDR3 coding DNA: TGCAGCGGCCTTAGCCCGAACACCGGGGAGCTGTTTTTT. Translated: CSGLSPNTGELFF.

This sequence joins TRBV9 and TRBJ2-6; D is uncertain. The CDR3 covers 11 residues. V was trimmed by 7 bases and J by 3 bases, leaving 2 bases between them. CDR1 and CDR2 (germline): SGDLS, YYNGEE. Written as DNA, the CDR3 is TGTGCCAGCTATGGGGCCAACGTCCTGACTTTC. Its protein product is CASYGANVLTF.

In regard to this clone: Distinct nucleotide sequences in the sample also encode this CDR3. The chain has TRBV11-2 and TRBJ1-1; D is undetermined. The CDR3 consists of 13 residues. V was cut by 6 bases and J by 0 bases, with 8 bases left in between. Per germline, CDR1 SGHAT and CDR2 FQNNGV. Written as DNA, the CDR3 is TGTGCCAGCAGTAGTGGGCTGAACACTGAAGCTTTCTTT. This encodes CASSSGLNTEAFF. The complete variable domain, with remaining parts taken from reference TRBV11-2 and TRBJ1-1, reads EAGVAQSPRYKIIEKRQSVAFWCNPISGHATLYWYQQILGQGPKLLIQFQNNGVVDDSQLPKDRFSAERLKGVDSTLKIQPAKLEDSAVYLCASSSGLNTEAFFGQGTRLTVV.

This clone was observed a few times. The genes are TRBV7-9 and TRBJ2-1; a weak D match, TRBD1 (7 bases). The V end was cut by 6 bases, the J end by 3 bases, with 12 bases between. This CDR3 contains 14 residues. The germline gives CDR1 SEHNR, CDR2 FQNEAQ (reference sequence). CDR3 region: CASRSGGGYNEQFF. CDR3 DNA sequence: TGTGCCAGCAGGTCAGGGGGAGGCTACAATGAGCAGTTCTTC.

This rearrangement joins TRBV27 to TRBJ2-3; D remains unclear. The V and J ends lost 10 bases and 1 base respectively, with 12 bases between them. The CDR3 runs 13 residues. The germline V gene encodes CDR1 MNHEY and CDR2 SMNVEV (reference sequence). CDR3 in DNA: TGTGCCACTTCGACCTTTGGCACAGATACGCAGTATTTT. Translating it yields CATSTFGTDTQYF.

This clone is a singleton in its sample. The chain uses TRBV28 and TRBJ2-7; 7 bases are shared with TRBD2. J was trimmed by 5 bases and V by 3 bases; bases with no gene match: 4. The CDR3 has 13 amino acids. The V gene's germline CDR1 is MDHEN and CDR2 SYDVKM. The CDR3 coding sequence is TGTGCCAGCAGTTTCGGGCGGGGGAACGAGCAGTACTTC. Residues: CASSFGRGNEQYF.

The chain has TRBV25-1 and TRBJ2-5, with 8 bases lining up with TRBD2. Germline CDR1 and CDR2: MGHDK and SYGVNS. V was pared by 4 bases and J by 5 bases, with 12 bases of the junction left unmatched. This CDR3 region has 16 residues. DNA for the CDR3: TGTGCCAGCAGTGTTTCCGGGACTAGGGTCTCTGAGACCCAGTACTTC. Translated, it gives CASSVSGTRVSETQYF.

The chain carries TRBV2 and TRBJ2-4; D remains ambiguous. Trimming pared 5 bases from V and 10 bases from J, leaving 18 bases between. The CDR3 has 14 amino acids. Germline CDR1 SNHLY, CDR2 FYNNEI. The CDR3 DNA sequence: TGTGCCAGCAGTACACTGGAGATCGGAGAGATTCAGTACTTC. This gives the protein CASSTLEIGEIQYF.

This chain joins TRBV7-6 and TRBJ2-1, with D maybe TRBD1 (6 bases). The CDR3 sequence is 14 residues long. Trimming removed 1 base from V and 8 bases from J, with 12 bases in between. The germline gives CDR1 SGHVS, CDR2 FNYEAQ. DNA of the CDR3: TGTGCCAGCAGCTTAGTTTTGGGGGCCCATGAGCAGTTCTTC. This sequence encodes CASSLVLGAHEQFF.

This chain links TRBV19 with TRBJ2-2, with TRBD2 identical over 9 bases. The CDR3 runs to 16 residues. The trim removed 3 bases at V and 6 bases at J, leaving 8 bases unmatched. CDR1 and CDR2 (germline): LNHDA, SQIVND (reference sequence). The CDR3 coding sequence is TGTGCCAGTAGTATGCGTAGCGGGAGTCCCGCCGGGGAGCTGTTTTTT. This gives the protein CASSMRSGSPAGELFF.

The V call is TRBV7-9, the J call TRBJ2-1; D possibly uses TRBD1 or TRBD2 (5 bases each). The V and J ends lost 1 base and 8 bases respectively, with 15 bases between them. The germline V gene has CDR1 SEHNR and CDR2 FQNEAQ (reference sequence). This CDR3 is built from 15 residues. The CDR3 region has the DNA TGTGCCAGCAGCTTAGGCGGCAGCCCGGGACATGAGCAGTTCTTC. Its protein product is CASSLGGSPGHEQFF.

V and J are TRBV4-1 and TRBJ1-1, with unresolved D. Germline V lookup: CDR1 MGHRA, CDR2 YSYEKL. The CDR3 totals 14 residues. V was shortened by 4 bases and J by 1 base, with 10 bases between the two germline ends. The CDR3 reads CASSPSAKNTEAFF. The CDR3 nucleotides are TGCGCCAGCAGCCCGTCGGCCAAGAACACTGAAGCTTTCTTT.

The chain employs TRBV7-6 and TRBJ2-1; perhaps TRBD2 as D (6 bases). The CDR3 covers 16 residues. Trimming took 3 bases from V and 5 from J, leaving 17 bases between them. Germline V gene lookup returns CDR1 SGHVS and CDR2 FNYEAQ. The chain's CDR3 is CASSFSWRLGHNEQFF. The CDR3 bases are TGTGCCAGCAGCTTCTCGTGGAGACTAGGTCACAATGAGCAGTTCTTC.

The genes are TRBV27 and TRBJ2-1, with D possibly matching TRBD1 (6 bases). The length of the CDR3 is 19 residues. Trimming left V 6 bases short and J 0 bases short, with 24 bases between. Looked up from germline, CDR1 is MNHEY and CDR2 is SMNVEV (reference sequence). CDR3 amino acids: CASSNALDSLASSYNEQFF. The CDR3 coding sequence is TGTGCCAGCAGCAATGCGCTGGACAGCCTAGCTAGCTCCTACAATGAGCAGTTCTTC.

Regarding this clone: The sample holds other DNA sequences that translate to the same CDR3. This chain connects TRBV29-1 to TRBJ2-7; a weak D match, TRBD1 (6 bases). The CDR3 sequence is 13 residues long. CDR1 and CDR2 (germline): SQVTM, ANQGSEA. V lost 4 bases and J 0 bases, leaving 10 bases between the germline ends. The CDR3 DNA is TGCAGCGTTGTAGGGGGAACCTCCTACGAGCAGTACTTC. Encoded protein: CSVVGGTSYEQYF.

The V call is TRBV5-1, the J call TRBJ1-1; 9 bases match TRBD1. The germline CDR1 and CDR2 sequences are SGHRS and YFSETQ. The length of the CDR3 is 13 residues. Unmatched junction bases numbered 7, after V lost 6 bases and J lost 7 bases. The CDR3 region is CASMPDRGIEAFF. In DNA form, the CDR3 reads TGCGCCAGCATGCCGGACAGGGGAATTGAAGCTTTCTTT.